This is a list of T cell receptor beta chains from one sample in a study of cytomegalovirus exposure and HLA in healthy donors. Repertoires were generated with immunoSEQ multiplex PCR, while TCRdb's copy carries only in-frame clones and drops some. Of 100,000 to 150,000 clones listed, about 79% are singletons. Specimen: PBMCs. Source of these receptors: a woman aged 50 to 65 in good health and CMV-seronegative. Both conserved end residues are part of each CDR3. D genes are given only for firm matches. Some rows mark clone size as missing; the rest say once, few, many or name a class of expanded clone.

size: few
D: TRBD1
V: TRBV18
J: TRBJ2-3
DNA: TGTGCCAGCTCGATTCGGACAGGGGAGGATACGCAGTATTTT
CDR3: CASSIRTGEDTQYF

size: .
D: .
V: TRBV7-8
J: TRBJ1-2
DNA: TGTGCCAGCAGCTTCGCCGGTGCTGGGAGTTGGGGCTACACCTTC
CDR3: CASSFAGAGSWGYTF

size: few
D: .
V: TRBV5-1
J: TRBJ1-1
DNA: TGCGCCAGCAGCTTGGCGGGGGACACTGAAGCTTTCTTT
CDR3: CASSLAGDTEAFF

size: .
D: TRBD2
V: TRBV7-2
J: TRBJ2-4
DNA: TGTGCCAGCAGCCCGGCCGGGACTAGAGGCATTCAGTACTTC
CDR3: CASSPAGTRGIQYF

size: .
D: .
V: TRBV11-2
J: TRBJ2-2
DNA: TGTGCCAGCAGCTTCCGACAAGCGAACACCGGGGAGCTGTTTTTT
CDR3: CASSFRQANTGELFF

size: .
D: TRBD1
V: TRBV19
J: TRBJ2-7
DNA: TGTGCCAGTAGTACTTGGACAGGGGACGAGCAGTACTTC
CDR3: CASSTWTGDEQYF

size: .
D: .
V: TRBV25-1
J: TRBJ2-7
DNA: TGTGCCAGCAGTGCCCAGACAGCCACGATATTAACCTACGAGCAGTACTTC
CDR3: CASSAQTATILTYEQYF

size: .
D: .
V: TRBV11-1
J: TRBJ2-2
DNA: TGTGCCAGCAGCTTCGGGGCGAACACCGGGGAGCTGTTTTTT
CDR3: CASSFGANTGELFF

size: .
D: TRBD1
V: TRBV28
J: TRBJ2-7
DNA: TGTGCCAGCAGTTTAGCTACAGGGGTAGGTGATTTC
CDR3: CASSLATGVGDF

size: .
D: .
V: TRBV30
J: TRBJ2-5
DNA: TGTGCCTGGAGTGTACTTTCCGGGGAGACCCAGTACTTC
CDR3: CAWSVLSGETQYF